This TCR beta chain was captured in a study of blood T cell repertoires in COVID-19. It was during active infection that Seattle patients were enrolled and then longitudinally followed. The table came from immunoSEQ multiplex PCR; TCRdb's copy has only in-frame clones and leaves some out. Of hundreds of thousands of clones listed, roughly 85% are singletons. The CDR3 has 15 amino acids. Germline values: CDR1 SGHRS, CDR2 YFSETQ. Unmatched junction bases numbered 6, after V lost 4 bases and J lost 3 bases. Sequences were obtained from peripheral blood. This TCR was sampled from a man between 45 and 60 years old with COVID-19, enrolled during active disease. This chain joins TRBV5-1 and TRBJ2-3; 9 bases fit TRBD1. CDR3 amino acids: CASSPGTGQTDTQYF. The CDR3 DNA reads TGCGCCAGCAGCCCGGGGACAGGGCAGACAGATACGCAGTATTTT.